This is a list of T cell receptor beta chains from one sample in a study of T cell repertoires and Cas9 in healthy adults. Sequencing used immunoSEQ multiplex PCR; TCRdb keeps in-frame clones, though not all of them. The data contain around 20,000 clones, 90% of them singletons. The specimen was CD4+ effector T cells (CD127+, CD25-, CD137-, CD154-) from PBMCs; culture status not recorded. Every receptor here comes from a human donor in good health. The CDR3 runs from the conserved cysteine through the conserved F or W. The order of the fields is V gene, J gene, CDR3 protein.

TRBV11-1	TRBJ2-1	CASSLIVPSKWGEQFF
TRBV18	TRBJ2-5	CASSPLGGLQETQYF
TRBV5-1	TRBJ1-1	CASSVYGQGDTEAFF
TRBV7-3	TRBJ2-5	CASSLTAGGPETQYF
TRBV5-4	TRBJ2-5	CASSSGLDGRGETQYF
TRBV25-1	TRBJ2-1	CASSDRGGSSYNEQFF
TRBV5-1	TRBJ2-7	CASSPPGQAYEQYF
TRBV19	TRBJ1-2	CASSNRAPAEGYTF
TRBV11-3	TRBJ2-2	CASSSITGELFF
TRBV19	.	CASSIGTVYEQYF
TRBV5-1	TRBJ2-1	CASSLERRGIVGNNEQFF
TRBV7-2	TRBJ1-4	CASSLAFGPRANEKLFF
TRBV6-1	TRBJ1-2	CASSELRREGSYTF
TRBV7-2	TRBJ2-5	CASSLDRAGETQYF